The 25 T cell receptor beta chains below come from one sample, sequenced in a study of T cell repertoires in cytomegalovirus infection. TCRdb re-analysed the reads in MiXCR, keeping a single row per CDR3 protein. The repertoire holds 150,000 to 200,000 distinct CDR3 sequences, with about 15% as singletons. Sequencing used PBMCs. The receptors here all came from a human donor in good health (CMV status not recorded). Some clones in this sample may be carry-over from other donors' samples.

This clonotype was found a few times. The CDR3 sequence is CASSFEDTGNEQFF. In DNA form, the CDR3 reads TGCGCCAGCAGCTTTGAGGACACTGGCAATGAGCAGTTCTTC. The rearrangement links TRBV5-1 to TRBJ2-1; weak D call: TRBD1 (5 bases). Trimming took off 2 bases at V and 6 bases at J, with 12 bases between the two ends. CDR1 and CDR2 from the germline V gene are SGHRS and YFSETQ. This CDR3 is built from 14 residues.

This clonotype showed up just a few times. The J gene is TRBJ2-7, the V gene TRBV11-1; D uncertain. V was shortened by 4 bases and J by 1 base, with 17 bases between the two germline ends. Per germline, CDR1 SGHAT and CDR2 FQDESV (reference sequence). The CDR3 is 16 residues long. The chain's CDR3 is CASSSPKSENSYEQYF. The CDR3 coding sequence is TGTGCCAGCAGCTCCCCTAAAAGCGAAAATTCCTACGAGCAGTACTTC.

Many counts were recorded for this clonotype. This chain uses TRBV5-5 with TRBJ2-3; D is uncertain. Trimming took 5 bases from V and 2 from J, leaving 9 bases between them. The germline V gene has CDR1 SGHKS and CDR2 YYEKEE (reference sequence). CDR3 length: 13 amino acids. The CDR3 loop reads CASRIGPTDTQYF. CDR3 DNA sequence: TGTGCCAGCAGAATCGGTCCCACAGATACGCAGTATTTT.

In DNA form, the CDR3 reads TGCAGTGCTACCCGACGGAGCGGAGCCCTTATCACAGATACGCAGTATTTT. Protein product: CSATRRSGALITDTQYF. This chain uses TRBV20-1 with TRBJ2-3; D perhaps matches TRBD2 (5 bases). Germline V CDR1 and CDR2: DFQATT, SNEGSKA (reference sequence). This CDR3 spans 17 amino acids. V dropped 4 bases and J dropped 2 bases, with 22 bases sitting between them.

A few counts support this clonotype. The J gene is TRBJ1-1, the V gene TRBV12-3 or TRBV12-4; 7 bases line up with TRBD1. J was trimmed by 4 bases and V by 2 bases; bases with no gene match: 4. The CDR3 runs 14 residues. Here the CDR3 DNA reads TGTGCCAGCAGTTTAAGGGGGCTTGGCACTGAAGCTTTCTTT. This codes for CASSLRGLGTEAFF.

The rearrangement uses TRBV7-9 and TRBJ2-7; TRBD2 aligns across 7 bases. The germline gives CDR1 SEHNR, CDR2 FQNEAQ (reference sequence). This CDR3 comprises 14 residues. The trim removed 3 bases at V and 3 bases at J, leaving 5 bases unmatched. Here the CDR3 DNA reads TGTGCCAGCAGCTTGGGGGGGAAAGACTACGAGCAGTACTTC. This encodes CASSLGGKDYEQYF.

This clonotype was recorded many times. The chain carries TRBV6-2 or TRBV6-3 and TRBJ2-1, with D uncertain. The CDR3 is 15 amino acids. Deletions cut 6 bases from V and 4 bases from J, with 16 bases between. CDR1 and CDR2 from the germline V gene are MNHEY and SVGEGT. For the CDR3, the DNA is TGTGCCAGCAGCCGCGATAGATCCAGATACAATGAGCAGTTCTTC. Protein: CASSRDRSRYNEQFF.

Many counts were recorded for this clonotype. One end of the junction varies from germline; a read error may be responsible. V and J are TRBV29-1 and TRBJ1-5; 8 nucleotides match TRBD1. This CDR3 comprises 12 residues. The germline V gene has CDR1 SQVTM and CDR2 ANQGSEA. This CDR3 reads CSVEGQGSSQHF. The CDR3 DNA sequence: TGCAGCGTCGAAGGACAGGGCTCGTCCCAGCATTTT.

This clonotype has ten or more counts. The CDR3 DNA sequence: TGTGCCAGCAGGGGACAGGGGAGCGGAGGGACTAATGAAAAACTGTTTTTT. This codes for CASRGQGSGGTNEKLFF. This rearrangement joins TRBV7-9 to TRBJ1-4; TRBD1 matches 10 bases. V lost 6 bases, J lost 2 bases, and 9 bases stayed unmatched. The CDR3 is made up of 17 amino acids. Looked up from germline, CDR1 is SEHNR and CDR2 is FQNEAQ (reference sequence).

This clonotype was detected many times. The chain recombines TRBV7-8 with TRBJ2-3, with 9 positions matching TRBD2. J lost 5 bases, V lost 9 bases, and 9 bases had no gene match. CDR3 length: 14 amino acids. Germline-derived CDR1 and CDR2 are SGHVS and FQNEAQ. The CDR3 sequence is CASAERGELDTQYF. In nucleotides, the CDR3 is TGTGCCAGTGCGGAGCGGGGGGAGCTAGATACGCAGTATTTT.

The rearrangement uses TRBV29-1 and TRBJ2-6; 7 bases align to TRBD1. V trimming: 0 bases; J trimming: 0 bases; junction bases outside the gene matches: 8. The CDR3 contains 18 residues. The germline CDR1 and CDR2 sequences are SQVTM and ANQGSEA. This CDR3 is CSVEDKRTGLSGANVLTF. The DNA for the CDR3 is TGCAGCGTTGAAGATAAACGGACAGGCCTCTCTGGGGCCAACGTCCTGACTTTC. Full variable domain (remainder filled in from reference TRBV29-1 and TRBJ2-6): SAVISQKPSRDICQRGTSLTIQCQVDSQVTMMFWYRQQPGQSLTLIATANQGSEATYESGFVIDKFPISRPNLTFSTLTVSNMSPEDSSIYLCSVEDKRTGLSGANVLTFGAGSRLTVL.

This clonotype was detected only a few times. Written as DNA, the CDR3 is TGTGCCAGCAGCGCAGAAAGCTATGGCTACACCTTC. Amino acids: CASSAESYGYTF. The chain combines TRBV2 with TRBJ1-2; D remains ambiguous. CDR1 SNHLY and CDR2 FYNNEI come from the germline V gene. The germline V and J ends were trimmed by 6 bases and 4 bases, with 9 bases remaining between them. The CDR3 runs 12 residues.

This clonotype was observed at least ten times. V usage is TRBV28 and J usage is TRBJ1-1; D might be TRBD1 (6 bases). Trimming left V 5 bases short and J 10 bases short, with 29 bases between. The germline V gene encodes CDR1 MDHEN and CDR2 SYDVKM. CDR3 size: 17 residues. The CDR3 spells CASSPPDIHPGQLRAFF. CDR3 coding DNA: TGTGCCAGCAGTCCCCCCGATATCCACCCTGGACAGTTGAGAGCTTTCTTT.

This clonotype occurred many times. DNA of the CDR3: TGTGCCAGTAGTATTGGGACAGGGGGCTTCACTGAAGCTTTCTTT. It codes for CASSIGTGGFTEAFF. This chain uses TRBV19 with TRBJ1-1; 12 nucleotides match TRBD1. In germline, CDR1 is LNHDA, CDR2 SQIVND (reference sequence). This CDR3 spans 15 amino acids. With 3 bases clipped from V and 4 bases from J, the junction kept 3 bases outside the gene matches.

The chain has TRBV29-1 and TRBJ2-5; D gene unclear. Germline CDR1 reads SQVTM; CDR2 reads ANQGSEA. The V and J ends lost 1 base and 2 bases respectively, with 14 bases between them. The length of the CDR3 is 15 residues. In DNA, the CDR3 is TGCAGCGTTGAAGGGCTTGGCGGCCCACAAGAGACCCAGTACTTC. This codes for CSVEGLGGPQETQYF.

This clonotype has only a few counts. The CDR3 coding sequence is TGTGCCAGTAGCCTAGGCAGGGCCCAGCCCCAGCATTTT. Translation gives CASSLGRAQPQHF. The chain employs TRBV19 and TRBJ1-5, with D possibly being TRBD1 (5 bases). Trimming pared 6 bases from V and 7 bases from J, leaving 13 bases between. This CDR3 has 13 residues. Germline loops: CDR1 LNHDA, CDR2 SQIVND (reference sequence).

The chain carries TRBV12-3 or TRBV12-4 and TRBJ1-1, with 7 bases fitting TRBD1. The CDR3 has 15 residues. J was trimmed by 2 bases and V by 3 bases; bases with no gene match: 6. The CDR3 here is CASSFRTGPNTEAFF. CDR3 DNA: TGTGCCAGCAGTTTTAGGACAGGACCAAACACTGAAGCTTTCTTT.

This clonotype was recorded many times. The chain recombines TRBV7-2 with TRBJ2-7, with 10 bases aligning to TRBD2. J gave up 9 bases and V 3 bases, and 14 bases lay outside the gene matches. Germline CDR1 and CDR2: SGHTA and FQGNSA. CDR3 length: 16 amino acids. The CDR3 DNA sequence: TGTGCCAGCAGCTTTTTTCTAGCGGGAGCGCTACGAACGCAGTACTTC. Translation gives CASSFFLAGALRTQYF. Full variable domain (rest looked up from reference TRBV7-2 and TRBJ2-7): GAGVSQSPSNKVTEKGKDVELRCDPISGHTALYWYRQSLGQGLEFLIYFQGNSAPDKSGLPSDRFSAERTGGSVSTLTIQRTQQEDSAVYLCASSFFLAGALRTQYFGPGTRLTVT.

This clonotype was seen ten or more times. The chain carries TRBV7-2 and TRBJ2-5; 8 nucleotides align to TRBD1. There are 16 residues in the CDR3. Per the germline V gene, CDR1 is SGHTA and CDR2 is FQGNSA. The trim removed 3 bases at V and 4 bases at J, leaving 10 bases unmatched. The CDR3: CASSLNRGIAGETQYF. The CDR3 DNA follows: TGTGCCAGCAGCTTGAACAGGGGGATAGCCGGAGAGACCCAGTACTTC. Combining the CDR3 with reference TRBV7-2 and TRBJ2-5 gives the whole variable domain GAGVSQSPSNKVTEKGKDVELRCDPISGHTALYWYRQSLGQGLEFLIYFQGNSAPDKSGLPSDRFSAERTGGSVSTLTIQRTQQEDSAVYLCASSLNRGIAGETQYFGPGTRLLVL.

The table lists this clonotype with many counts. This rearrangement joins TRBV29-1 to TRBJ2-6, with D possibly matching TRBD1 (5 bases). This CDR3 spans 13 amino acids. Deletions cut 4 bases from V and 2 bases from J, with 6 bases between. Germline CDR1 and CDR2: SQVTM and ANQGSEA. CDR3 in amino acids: CSVAGPGANVLTF. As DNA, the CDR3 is TGCAGCGTTGCAGGGCCTGGGGCCAACGTCCTGACTTTC.

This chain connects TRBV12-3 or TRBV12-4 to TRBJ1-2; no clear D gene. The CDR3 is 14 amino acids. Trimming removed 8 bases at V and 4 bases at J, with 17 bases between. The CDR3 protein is CASGRTESGYGYTF. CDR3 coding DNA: TGTGCCAGCGGAAGGACGGAGTCCGGCTATGGCTACACCTTC.

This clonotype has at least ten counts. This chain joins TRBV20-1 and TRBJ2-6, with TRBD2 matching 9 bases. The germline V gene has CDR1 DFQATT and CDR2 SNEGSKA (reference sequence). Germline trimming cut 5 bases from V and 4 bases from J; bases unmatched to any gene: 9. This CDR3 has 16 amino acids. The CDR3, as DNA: TGCAGTGCTCCGGGACTAGCAGGACGCGGGGCCAACGTCCTGACTTTC. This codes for CSAPGLAGRGANVLTF.

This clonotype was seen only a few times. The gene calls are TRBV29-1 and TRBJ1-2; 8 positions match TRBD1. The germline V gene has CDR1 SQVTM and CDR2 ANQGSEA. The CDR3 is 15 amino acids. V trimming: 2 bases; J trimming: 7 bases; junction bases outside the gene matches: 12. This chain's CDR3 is CSVETRPGGSGGYTF. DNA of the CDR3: TGCAGCGTTGAAACTCGGCCAGGGGGCAGCGGTGGCTACACCTTC.

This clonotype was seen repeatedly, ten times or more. CDR3 DNA sequence: TGTGCCAGCAGCTTAAGACGGGGGGGGAACACCGGGGAGCTGTTTTTT. This encodes CASSLRRGGNTGELFF. This chain uses TRBV7-2 with TRBJ2-2, with TRBD2 matching 8 bases. Germline V CDR1 and CDR2: SGHTA, FQGNSA. The CDR3 totals 16 residues. The V and J ends lost 2 bases and 1 base, in that order; junction bases with no gene match: 3.

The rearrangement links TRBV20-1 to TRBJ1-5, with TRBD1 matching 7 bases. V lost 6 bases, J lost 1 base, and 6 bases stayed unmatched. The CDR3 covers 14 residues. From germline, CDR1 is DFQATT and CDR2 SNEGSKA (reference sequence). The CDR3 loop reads CSAIYRGSNQPQHF. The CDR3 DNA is TGCAGTGCGATCTACAGGGGAAGCAATCAGCCCCAGCATTTT.